The entry below gives a single TCR beta chain sequence along with its context. These data originate in a study of shared clonotypes between healthy human individuals. Genomic DNA per cell subset filled all wells of several immunoSEQ plates. When replicate PCRs were run on unsorted PBMC, they used approximately 300 ng DNA, 25,000 to 35,000 T cell genomes. The sequencing of unsorted PBMC DNA took place on ten immunoSEQ deep assay plates. In the study's own analysis: For the immunoSEQ data, sequences were junction-only without quality scores, so filtering differed. The assay was immunoSEQ multiplex PCR, and TCRdb's table has in-frame clones only and misses some. V and J calls and clone size follow that table, whereas D and trimming were derived from the DNA. The repertoire holds 450,000 to 500,000 clones, with about 79% as singletons. Per the germline V gene, CDR1 is SGHTA and CDR2 is FQGNSA. This CDR3 region has 17 residues. V dropped 2 bases and J dropped 2; count of bases not matched to a gene: 4.

The chain uses TRBV7-2 and TRBJ2-2; 11 bases map to TRBD2. Specimen: PBMCs. The source is a woman in her 40s in good health. Some clones in this sample may be carry-over from other donors' samples. The CDR3 reads CASSLTSGSLNTGELFF. The CDR3 bases are TGTGCCAGCAGCTTAACTAGCGGGAGTTTAAACACCGGGGAGCTGTTTTTT.